Shown below are 20 T cell receptor beta chains from a single sample sequenced in a study of cytomegalovirus exposure and HLA in healthy donors listed by TCRdb under 2017. The library was generated by the immunoSEQ multiplex PCR assay. For the multiplex PCR, a mixture combining 60 forward primers for TCR Vbeta segments and 13 reverse primers for TCR Jbeta segments was used. TCRdb took over this immuneACCESS table, retaining in-frame rearrangements with V and J assigned. Such tables are incomplete; in checked studies, under half of the missing clones stem from an unresolved V gene, and the remainder is unexplained. This sample holds some 130,000 clones; roughly 60% were observed only once. The ten largest clonotypes hold more than 8% of the sample. Sequencing was done on a sample of PBMCs. The source of these receptors is a man aged 40-55 years in good health and CMV-seropositive.

The CDR3 loop is CASSTQHSPAGGYTF. The CDR3 nucleotides are TGTGCCAGTAGTACTCAACATAGCCCCGCGGGTGGCTACACCTTC. The chain uses TRBV19 and TRBJ1-2; D ambiguous. The CDR3 is 15 residues long. V was shortened by 4 bases and J by 7 bases, with 19 bases between the two germline ends. Per the germline V gene, CDR1 is LNHDA and CDR2 is SQIVND (reference sequence).

The chain links TRBV4-2 to TRBJ2-5; 8 bases are a match to TRBD2. CDR3 size: 17 residues. Germline assignment: CDR1 LGHNA and CDR2 YNFKEQ. V was pared by 1 base and J by 4 bases, with 11 bases of the junction left unmatched. The CDR3 DNA sequence: TGTGCCAGCAGCCAAGCGGGCGGGAGGCCTGGAGGAGAGACCCAGTACTTC. Amino acids: CASSQAGGRPGGETQYF.

This chain connects TRBV5-4 to TRBJ2-1; 11 nucleotides align to TRBD2. With V trimmed by 4 bases and J by 4 bases, 7 bases remained unmatched. The germline gives CDR1 SGHNT, CDR2 YYREEE (reference sequence). The CDR3 runs 16 residues. As DNA, the CDR3 is TGTGCCAGCAGCGGGAGGACTAGCGGGTTTTACAATGAGCAGTTCTTC. This translates into CASSGRTSGFYNEQFF.

The chain combines TRBV2 with TRBJ2-7; 7 bases match TRBD1. CDR3 size: 13 residues. Germline values: CDR1 SNHLY, CDR2 FYNNEI. V was clipped by 6 bases and J by 6 bases; unmatched bases: 8. Here the CDR3 reads CASRTQTGSEQYF. CDR3 sequence (DNA): TGTGCCAGCAGGACCCAGACAGGGAGCGAGCAGTACTTC.

The chain employs TRBV7-9 and TRBJ2-5, with D perhaps TRBD1 (5 bases). The V gene lost 6 bases and the J gene lost 4 bases, with 15 bases spanning the gap. Looked up from germline, CDR1 is SEHNR and CDR2 is FQNEAQ (reference sequence). The CDR3 spans 14 residues. The CDR3 here is CASSFSDTGETQYF. The DNA of the CDR3 is TGTGCCAGCAGTTTCTCGGACACAGGAGAGACCCAGTACTTC.

This clone was observed once. V is TRBV28 and J is TRBJ2-7, with 13 bases identical to TRBD2. Germline V gives CDR1 MDHEN, CDR2 SYDVKM. This CDR3 region has 15 residues. V shed 6 bases and J 5 bases; nucleotides not matched to a gene: 7. CDR3 in DNA: TGTGCCAGCAGGTCGAGACTAGCGGGGGGAAACGAGCAGTACTTC. Translation: CASRSRLAGGNEQYF.

The table lists this clone with a count of one. CDR3 region: CATSSGKDNEQFF. The CDR3 region has the DNA TGTGCCACCTCTAGCGGGAAGGACAATGAGCAGTTCTTC. The chain has TRBV10-3 and TRBJ2-1; 9 nucleotides line up with TRBD2. The CDR3 has 13 amino acids. Germline V gene sequence: CDR1 ENHRY, CDR2 SYGVKD. The J segment lost 5 bases and the V segment lost 10 bases, leaving 6 bases of the junction unmatched.

The gene calls are TRBV7-2 and TRBJ2-1; TRBD2 aligns across 8 bases. Germline V gene lookup returns CDR1 SGHTA and CDR2 FQGNSA. The CDR3 has 15 residues. The ends lost 2 bases at V and 7 bases at J; junction bases unmatched: 7. The CDR3 bases are TGTGCCAGCAGCTTATGGGCTAGCGGGTTAAATGAGCAGTTCTTC. Amino acids: CASSLWASGLNEQFF.

The chain has TRBV7-2 and TRBJ2-7; D gene unclear. CDR1 SGHTA and CDR2 FQGNSA come from the germline V gene. The CDR3 extends over 13 amino acids. The V and J ends lost 1 base and 2 bases respectively, with 6 bases between them. The CDR3 DNA reads as TGTGCCAGCAGCTTAGTAACGGCCTACGAGCAGTACTTC. It is translated as CASSLVTAYEQYF.

This chain joins TRBV6-1 and TRBJ2-7, with 14 bases fitting TRBD2. In germline, CDR1 is MNHNS, CDR2 SASEGT. V was pared by 2 bases and J by 3 bases, with 18 bases of the junction left unmatched. The CDR3 is 21 amino acids. The CDR3 spells CASSELGEGQWTSGRNYEQYF. CDR3 bases: TGTGCCAGCAGTGAACTGGGGGAGGGACAGTGGACTAGCGGGAGGAACTACGAGCAGTACTTC.

The chain joins TRBV6-1 to TRBJ1-2; 9 bases align to TRBD1. The V segment lost 0 bases and the J segment 7 bases; nucleotides outside the gene matches: 12. This CDR3 spans 17 amino acids. In germline, CDR1 is MNHNS, CDR2 SASEGT. CDR3 region: CASSEAAGTGNLFGYTF. The CDR3 DNA follows: TGTGCCAGCAGTGAAGCTGCCGGGACAGGGAACCTATTTGGCTACACCTTC.

The rearrangement uses TRBV28 and TRBJ1-5, with 9 bases matching TRBD1. Germline loops: CDR1 MDHEN, CDR2 SYDVKM. With V trimmed by 6 bases and J by 7 bases, 7 bases remained unmatched. This CDR3 is built from 14 residues. The CDR3 DNA follows: TGTGCCAGCAGCCTGGGACAGGGCAGGCAGCCCCAGCATTTT. Protein: CASSLGQGRQPQHF. Supplemented by reference TRBV28 and TRBJ1-5, the full variable domain reads DVKVTQSSRYLVKRTGEKVFLECVQDMDHENMFWYRQDPGLGLRLIYFSYDVKMKEKGDIPEGYSVSREKKERFSLILESASTNQTSMYLCASSLGQGRQPQHFGDGTRLSIL.

DNA for the CDR3: TGTGCCAGCAGCCCTTTTCCCAGGGGCGGCACCGGGGAGCTGTTTTTT. Translating gives CASSPFPRGGTGELFF. This chain uses TRBV14 with TRBJ2-2, with D perhaps TRBD1 (6 bases). The germline V gene has CDR1 SGHDN and CDR2 FVKESK. V dropped 4 bases and J dropped 4 bases, with 16 bases sitting between them. The CDR3 spans 16 residues.

This CDR3 is CASSQNGLHTGELFF. CDR3 nucleotide sequence: TGTGCCAGCAGCCAAAATGGGCTTCACACCGGGGAGCTGTTTTTT. The chain recombines TRBV4-2 with TRBJ2-2; no reliable D call. The CDR3 is made up of 15 amino acids. The ends were cut back, 2 bases at V and 3 bases at J, with 10 bases in the middle. The V gene's germline CDR1 is LGHNA and CDR2 YNFKEQ.

This clone was detected only a few times. V gene TRBV6-6 combines with J gene TRBJ1-2; D may be TRBD1 (6 bases). V lost 6 bases and J 4 bases, leaving 15 bases between the germline ends. The CDR3 covers 14 residues. Germline V lookup: CDR1 MNHNY, CDR2 SVGAGI (reference sequence). The CDR3 spells CASRQIQGFYGYTF. The DNA for the CDR3 is TGTGCCAGCAGGCAGATACAGGGTTTCTATGGCTACACCTTC.

The J gene is TRBJ1-5, the V gene TRBV7-2, with 9 bases fitting TRBD1. The germline V gene has CDR1 SGHTA and CDR2 FQGNSA. The CDR3 sequence is 16 residues long. V lost 2 bases to trimming and J lost 4 bases; unmatched junction nucleotides: 6. CDR3 sequence reads: CASSLSGQGSNQPQHF. The CDR3 coding sequence is TGTGCCAGCAGCTTAAGCGGACAGGGGTCAAATCAGCCCCAGCATTTT. The whole variable domain, remainder taken from reference TRBV7-2 and TRBJ1-5, is GAGVSQSPSNKVTEKGKDVELRCDPISGHTALYWYRQSLGQGLEFLIYFQGNSAPDKSGLPSDRFSAERTGGSVSTLTIQRTQQEDSAVYLCASSLSGQGSNQPQHFGDGTRLSIL.

The chain has TRBV5-4 and TRBJ1-2; 9 nucleotides line up with TRBD1. This CDR3 is 14 amino acids long. Germline V gene lookup returns CDR1 SGHNT and CDR2 YYREEE (reference sequence). V gave up 2 bases and J gave up 4 bases; unmatched junction bases: 3. CDR3 DNA: TGTGCCAGCAGCTTATCGGACAGGGGCTATGGCTACACCTTC. Translation: CASSLSDRGYGYTF. The variable domain in full, completed from reference TRBV5-4 and TRBJ1-2, reads ETGVTQSPTHLIKTRGQQVTLRCSSQSGHNTVSWYQQALGQGPQFIFQYYREEENGRGNFPPRFSGLQFPNYSSELNVNALELDDSALYLCASSLSDRGYGYTFGSGTRLTVV.

The CDR3 is CASSSPRDQETQYF. The CDR3 region has the DNA TGTGCCAGCAGCTCCCCCAGGGATCAAGAGACCCAGTACTTC. The V call is TRBV11-3, the J call TRBJ2-5; a possible D gene is TRBD1 (5 bases). In germline, CDR1 is SGHNT, CDR2 YENEEA. Trimming took off 4 bases at V and 2 bases at J, with 11 bases between the two ends. The CDR3 consists of 14 residues.

The DNA of the CDR3 is TGTGCCAGCAGCGTAGAGGGTCAGGGCGGAAACATTCAGTACTTC. This codes for CASSVEGQGGNIQYF. This rearrangement joins TRBV9 to TRBJ2-4; D is perhaps TRBD1 (5 bases). From germline, CDR1 is SGDLS and CDR2 YYNGEE. V lost 0 bases to trimming and J lost 6 bases, with 13 bases between them. The CDR3 is 15 amino acids.

The CDR3 nucleotides read TGCAGCGCAGCCGGGACAGGGGTGACAGCAGCCTGGGAGACCCAGTACTTC. It specifies CSAAGTGVTAAWETQYF. J is TRBJ2-5 and V is TRBV29-1; 10 bases line up with TRBD1. V shed 7 bases, J shed 5 bases, and the junction held 19 bases outside the gene matches. The V gene's germline CDR1 is SQVTM and CDR2 ANQGSEA. The CDR3 runs 17 residues.